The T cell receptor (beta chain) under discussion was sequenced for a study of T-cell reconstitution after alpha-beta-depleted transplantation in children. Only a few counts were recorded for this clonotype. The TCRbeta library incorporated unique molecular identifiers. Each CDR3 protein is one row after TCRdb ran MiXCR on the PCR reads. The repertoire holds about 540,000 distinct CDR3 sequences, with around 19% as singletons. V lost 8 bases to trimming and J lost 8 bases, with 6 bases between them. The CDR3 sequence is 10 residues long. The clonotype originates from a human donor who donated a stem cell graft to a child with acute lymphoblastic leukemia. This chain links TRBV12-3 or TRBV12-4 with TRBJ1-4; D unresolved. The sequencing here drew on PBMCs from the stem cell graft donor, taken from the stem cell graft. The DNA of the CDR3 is TGTGCCAGCGGTGGGGAAAAACTGTTTTTT. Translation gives CASGGEKLFF.